Here is one TCR beta chain with its context. Its specificity is not known. The data stem from a study of T cell responses to AZD1222 COVID-19 vaccine. Notes on the study in general: At baseline, just a handful of AZD1222 recipients tested seropositive. A rise in Spike-specific TCR breadth and depth followed two AZD1222 doses. The sample set comprised mostly white British donors with more females, and clonal diversity was possibly underestimated.

Here immunoSEQ multiplex PCR was the method, and the copy in TCRdb shows in-frame clones only, minus some. The table has roughly 150,000 clones, less than 95% seen once. Trimming removed 4 bases from V and 9 bases from J, with 14 bases in between. Germline assignment: CDR1 SGHDT and CDR2 YYEEEE. The CDR3 spans 13 residues. Timing groups of about 4 and about 12 weeks for second doses were pooled. The source material was peripheral blood, sampled 28 days after the second AZD1222 dose. The clonotype comes from an adult who received the AZD1222 COVID-19 vaccine. V and J are TRBV5-6 and TRBJ1-5; D gene ambiguous. The CDR3 sequence: CASSEWARGPQHF. The CDR3 DNA follows: TGTGCCAGCAGCGAGTGGGCTCGGGGGCCCCAGCATTTT.